The clone carrying this T cell receptor (beta chain) has a count of ten or more. The antigen is unknown. The sample comes from a study of CD8 T cells in ankylosing spondylitis. It was by quantitative 5'-RACE with molecular barcodes that TCR beta libraries were made. TCRdb called the 5' RACE reads again in MiXCR, with one record for every CDR3 protein. Altogether over 100,000 distinct CDR3 sequences are present, 6.5% to 9% being singletons, with the ten largest covering roughly an eighth. Study results and caveats: Typical of ankylosing spondylitis blood, it appeared, was a TCR beta motif of eight highly homologous variants. In ankylosing spondylitis patients, matched synovial fluid reportedly showed significant enrichment of disease-linked clones.

CDR1 is SQVTM and CDR2 is ANQGSEA in the germline V gene. The CDR3 length is 12 residues. V was trimmed by 6 bases and J by 0 bases, leaving 9 bases between them. The chain carries TRBV29-1 and TRBJ2-7; no reliable D call. This clonotype was sampled from a male donor with ankylosing spondylitis or in good health (not recorded which). The material sequenced was blood, either unsorted or a sorted T cell fraction (not recorded which). CDR3 protein: CSVIASSYEQYF. CDR3 coding DNA: TGCAGCGTCATTGCTAGCTCCTACGAGCAGTACTTC.